This T cell receptor beta chain was profiled in a study of blood T cell repertoires in COVID-19. From germline, CDR1 is LGHDT and CDR2 YNNKEL (reference sequence). This CDR3 spans 16 amino acids. The V gene lost 6 bases and the J gene lost 4 bases, with 18 bases spanning the gap. Clones were read by immunoSEQ multiplex PCR, and TCRdb kept only the in-frame ones, dropping some. Of fewer than 25,000 clones in the sample, approximately 89% are singletons; the top ten hold 4% to 6%. This clone has only a few counts. This sequence joins TRBV3-1 (or the pseudogene TRBV3-2) and TRBJ2-2, with D tentatively TRBD2 (7 bases). This clonotype was obtained from a man aged 45-65 years with active COVID-19. Sequenced: peripheral blood. The CDR3 DNA is TGTGCCAGCAGAACCCCCGGCGGGGGCGGCACCGGGGAGCTGTTTTTT. As protein: CASRTPGGGGTGELFF.